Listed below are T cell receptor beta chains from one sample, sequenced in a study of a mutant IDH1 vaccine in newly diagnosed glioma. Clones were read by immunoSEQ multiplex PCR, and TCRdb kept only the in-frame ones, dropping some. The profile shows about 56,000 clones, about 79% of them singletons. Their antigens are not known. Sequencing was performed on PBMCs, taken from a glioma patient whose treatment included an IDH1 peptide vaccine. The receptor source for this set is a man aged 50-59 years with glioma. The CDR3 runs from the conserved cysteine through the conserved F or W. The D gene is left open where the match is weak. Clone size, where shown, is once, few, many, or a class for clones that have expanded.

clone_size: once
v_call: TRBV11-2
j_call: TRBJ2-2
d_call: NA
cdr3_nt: TGTGCCAGCAGCTTAGCTCTCTCCACCGGGGAGCTGTTTTTT
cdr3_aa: CASSLALSTGELFF

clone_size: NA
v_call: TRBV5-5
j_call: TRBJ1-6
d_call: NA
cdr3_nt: TGTGCCAGCAGCTTCGACAGGTTGGGTAATTCACCCCTCCACTTT
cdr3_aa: CASSFDRLGNSPLHF

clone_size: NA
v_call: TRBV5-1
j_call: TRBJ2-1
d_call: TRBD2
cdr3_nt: TGCGCCAGCAGCCCGGGGGGTGACAATGAGCAGTTCTTC
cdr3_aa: CASSPGGDNEQFF

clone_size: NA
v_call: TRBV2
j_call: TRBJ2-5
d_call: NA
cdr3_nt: TGTGCCAGCAGAAGAACGGGTGAGGAGACCCAGTACTTC
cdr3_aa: CASRRTGEETQYF

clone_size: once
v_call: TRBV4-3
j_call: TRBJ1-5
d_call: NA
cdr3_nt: TGCGCCAGCAGCCAAGATCAAGGGGTCAATCAGCCCCAGCATTTT
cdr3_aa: CASSQDQGVNQPQHF

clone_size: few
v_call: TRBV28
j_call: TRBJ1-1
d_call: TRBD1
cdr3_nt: TGTGCCAGCAGTTTGAAGGACAGGTTGAACACTGAAGCTTTCTTT
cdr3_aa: CASSLKDRLNTEAFF

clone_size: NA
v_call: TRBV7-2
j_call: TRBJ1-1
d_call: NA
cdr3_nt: TGTGCCAGCAGCTTAGCCGGGGCGAACACTGAAGCTTTCTTT
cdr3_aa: CASSLAGANTEAFF

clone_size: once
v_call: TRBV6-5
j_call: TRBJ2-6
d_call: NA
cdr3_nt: TGTGCCAGCAGTTACAGGATTAGCTCTGGGGCCAACGTCCTGACTTTC
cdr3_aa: CASSYRISSGANVLTF

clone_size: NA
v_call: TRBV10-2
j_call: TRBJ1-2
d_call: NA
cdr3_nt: TGCGCCAGCAGTGACCGCCGCCTTGTCGGCTACACCTTC
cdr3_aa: CASSDRRLVGYTF

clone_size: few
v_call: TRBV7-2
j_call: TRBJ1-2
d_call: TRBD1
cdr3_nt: TGTGCCAGCAGCTTACAGGGGGCCGACTATGGCTACACCTTC
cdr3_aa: CASSLQGADYGYTF

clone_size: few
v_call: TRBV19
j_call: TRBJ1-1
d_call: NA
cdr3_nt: TGTGCCAGTAGTAGGTCGAACACTGAAGCTTTCTTT
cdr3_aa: CASSRSNTEAFF